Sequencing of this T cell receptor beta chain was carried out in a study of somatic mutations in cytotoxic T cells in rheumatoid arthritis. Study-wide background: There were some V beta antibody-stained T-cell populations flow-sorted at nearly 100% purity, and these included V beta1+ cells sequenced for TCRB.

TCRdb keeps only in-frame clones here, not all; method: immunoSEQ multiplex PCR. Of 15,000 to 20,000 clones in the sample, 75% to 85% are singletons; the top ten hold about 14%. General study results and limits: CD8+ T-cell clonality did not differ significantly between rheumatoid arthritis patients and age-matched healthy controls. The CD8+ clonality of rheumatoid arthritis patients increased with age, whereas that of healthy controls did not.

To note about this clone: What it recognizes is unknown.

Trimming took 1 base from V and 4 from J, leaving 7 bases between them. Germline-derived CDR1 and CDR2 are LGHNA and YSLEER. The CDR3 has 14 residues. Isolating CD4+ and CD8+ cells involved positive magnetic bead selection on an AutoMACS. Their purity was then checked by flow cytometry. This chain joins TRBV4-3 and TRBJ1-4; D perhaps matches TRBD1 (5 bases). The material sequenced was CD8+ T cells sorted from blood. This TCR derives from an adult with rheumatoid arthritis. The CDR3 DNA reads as TGCGCCAGCAGCCAAGGGACATTTAATGAAAAACTGTTTTTT. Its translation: CASSQGTFNEKLFF.